Listed below are T cell receptor beta chains from one sample, sequenced in a study of blood T cells in healthy people across ages. TCRdb analysed the 5' RACE reads with MiXCR anew, one entry per CDR3 protein. This sample carries 1,500,000 or so distinct CDR3 sequences, 35% to 45% of them seen once, and the ten largest clones take about 4.1%. Source material: blood. The origin of the receptors is a woman aged 18-29 years in good health. CDR3s include the opening cysteine and the closing phenylalanine or tryptophan. Each record gives: CDR3 length, V gene, clone size, J gene, D gene, CDR3 protein, CDR3 DNA. A D gene is named only where the DNA matches it firmly. Expanded clones get a size class; other rows say once, few or many, or leave the size out.

length: 14
V: TRBV6-2/TRBV6-3
size: few
J: TRBJ1-5
D: -
CDR3: CASSYLNSNQPQHF
DNA: TGTGCCAGCAGTTACTTAAATAGCAATCAGCCCCAGCATTTT

length: 14
V: TRBV6-1
size: -
J: TRBJ1-2
D: -
CDR3: CASSERRGSYGYTF
DNA: TGTGCCAGCAGTGAACGTAGGGGCAGCTATGGCTACACCTTC

length: 13
V: TRBV29-1
size: once
J: TRBJ2-7
D: TRBD1
CDR3: CSVVGTATYEQYF
DNA: TGCAGCGTTGTTGGGACAGCTACCTACGAGCAGTACTTC

length: 16
V: TRBV5-1
size: few
J: TRBJ1-2
D: -
CDR3: CASSLGSNREDYGYTF
DNA: TGCGCCAGCAGCTTGGGTAGTAACCGAGAAGATTATGGCTACACCTTC

length: 12
V: TRBV6-2/TRBV6-3
size: once
J: TRBJ2-2
D: -
CDR3: CASSYSPVELFF
DNA: TGTGCCAGCAGTTACTCCCCGGTGGAGCTGTTTTTT

length: 15
V: TRBV27
size: -
J: TRBJ1-6
D: -
CDR3: CASSLWGAYNSPLHF
DNA: TGTGCCAGCAGTCTCTGGGGCGCCTATAATTCACCCCTCCACTTT

length: 13
V: TRBV6-4
size: -
J: TRBJ2-3
D: -
CDR3: CASSAGATDTQYF
DNA: TGTGCCAGCAGTGCGGGGGCCACAGATACGCAGTATTTT

length: 12
V: TRBV20-1
size: once
J: TRBJ1-1
D: -
CDR3: CSAGHMSTEAFF
DNA: TGCAGCGCGGGACACATGAGCACTGAAGCTTTCTTT

length: 14
V: TRBV6-2/TRBV6-3
size: -
J: TRBJ2-1
D: -
CDR3: CAIGGGSSYNEQFF
DNA: TGTGCCATCGGGGGCGGAAGCTCCTACAATGAGCAGTTCTTC

length: 10
V: TRBV2
size: -
J: TRBJ2-7
D: -
CDR3: CASSEFQQYF
DNA: TGTGCCAGCAGTGAATTCCAGCAGTACTTC

length: 14
V: TRBV9
size: -
J: TRBJ2-5
D: -
CDR3: CASSVAPRQETQYF
DNA: TGTGCCAGCAGCGTAGCTCCGCGTCAAGAGACCCAGTACTTC

length: 15
V: TRBV20-1
size: few
J: TRBJ2-7
D: -
CDR3: CSARGRNRGIYEQYF
DNA: TGCAGTGCTAGAGGCAGGAATAGGGGGATATACGAGCAGTACTTC

length: 13
V: TRBV20-1
size: -
J: TRBJ2-7
D: -
CDR3: CSPLTSSYNEQYF
DNA: TGCAGTCCCCTTACCAGCTCCTACAATGAGCAGTACTTC

length: 15
V: TRBV5-1
size: -
J: TRBJ1-4
D: -
CDR3: CASSLIAGTNEKLFF
DNA: TGCGCCAGCAGCCTGATTGCAGGAACTAATGAAAAACTGTTTTTT

length: 15
V: TRBV14
size: -
J: TRBJ2-1
D: -
CDR3: CASSHRSRSYNEQFF
DNA: TGTGCCAGCAGCCACCGGTCGCGCTCCTACAATGAGCAGTTCTTC

length: 13
V: TRBV6-5
size: -
J: TRBJ2-1
D: -
CDR3: CASSDVFRDEQFF
DNA: TGTGCCAGCAGTGACGTTTTCCGGGATGAGCAGTTCTTC

length: 14
V: TRBV27
size: -
J: TRBJ1-1
D: -
CDR3: CASTQTGPNTEAFF
DNA: TGTGCCAGCACGCAGACAGGACCGAACACTGAAGCTTTCTTT

length: 17
V: TRBV24-1
size: once
J: TRBJ2-3
D: -
CDR3: CATSDPQIAFGTDTQYF
DNA: TGTGCCACCAGTGATCCACAAATCGCCTTCGGAACAGATACGCAGTATTTT

length: 15
V: TRBV20-1
size: -
J: TRBJ1-2
D: -
CDR3: CSARERVLGVYGYTF
DNA: TGCAGTGCTAGAGAGCGTGTTTTAGGAGTCTATGGCTACACCTTC

length: 15
V: TRBV2
size: -
J: TRBJ2-3
D: -
CDR3: CASRSEQGGTDTQYF
DNA: TGTGCCAGCAGGTCGGAACAGGGAGGTACAGATACGCAGTATTTT

length: 15
V: TRBV7-9
size: few
J: TRBJ1-1
D: -
CDR3: CASSPREGMNTEAFF
DNA: TGTGCCAGCAGCCCCCGGGAGGGGATGAACACTGAAGCTTTCTTT